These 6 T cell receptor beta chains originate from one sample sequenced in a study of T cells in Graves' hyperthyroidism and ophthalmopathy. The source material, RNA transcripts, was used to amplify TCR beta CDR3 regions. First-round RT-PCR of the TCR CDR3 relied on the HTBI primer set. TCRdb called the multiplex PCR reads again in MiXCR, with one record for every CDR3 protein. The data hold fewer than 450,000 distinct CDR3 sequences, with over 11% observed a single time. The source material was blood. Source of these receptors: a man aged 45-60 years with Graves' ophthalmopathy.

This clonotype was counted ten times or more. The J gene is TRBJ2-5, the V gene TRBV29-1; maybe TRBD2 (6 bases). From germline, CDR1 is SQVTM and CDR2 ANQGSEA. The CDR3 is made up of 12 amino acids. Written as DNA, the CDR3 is TGCAGTGGGGGTGGGGAGGAAGAGACCCAGTACTTC. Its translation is CSGGGEEETQYF.

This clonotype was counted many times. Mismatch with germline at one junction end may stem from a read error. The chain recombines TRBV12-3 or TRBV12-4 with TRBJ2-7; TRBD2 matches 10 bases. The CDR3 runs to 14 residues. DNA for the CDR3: TGTGCCAGCAGTCTAGCGGGAGAGCAATACGAGCAGTACTTC. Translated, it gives CASSLAGEQYEQYF.

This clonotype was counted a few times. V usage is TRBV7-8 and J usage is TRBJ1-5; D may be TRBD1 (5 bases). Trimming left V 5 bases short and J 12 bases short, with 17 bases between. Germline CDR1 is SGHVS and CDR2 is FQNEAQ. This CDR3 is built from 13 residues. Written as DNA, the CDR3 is TGTGCCAGCAGCCCCGGGGGGTCCGGATACCAGCATTTT. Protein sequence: CASSPGGSGYQHF.

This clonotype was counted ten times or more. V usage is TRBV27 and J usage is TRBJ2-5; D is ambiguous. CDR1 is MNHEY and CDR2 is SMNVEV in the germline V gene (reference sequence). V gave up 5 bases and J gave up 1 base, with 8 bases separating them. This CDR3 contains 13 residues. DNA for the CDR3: TGTGCCAGCAGTCTCCGGGCCCAAGAGACCCAGTACTTC. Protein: CASSLRAQETQYF.

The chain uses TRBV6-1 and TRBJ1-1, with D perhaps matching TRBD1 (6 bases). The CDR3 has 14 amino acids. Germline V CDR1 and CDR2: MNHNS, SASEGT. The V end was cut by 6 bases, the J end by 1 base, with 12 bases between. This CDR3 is CASRGAGANTEAFF. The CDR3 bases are TGTGCCAGCAGGGGGGCGGGGGCGAACACTGAAGCTTTCTTT.

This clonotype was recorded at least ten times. The CDR3 DNA reads as TGCAGTGCTAGGGCAAGAAAACAGGGGGGTACGCAGTATTTT. Translating gives CSARARKQGGTQYF. The chain recombines TRBV20-1 with TRBJ2-3; 8 bases map to TRBD1. The germline CDR1 and CDR2 sequences are DFQATT and SNEGSKA (reference sequence). CDR3 size: 14 residues. The V gene end was trimmed by 3 bases and the J gene end by 8 bases; junction bases not matched to a gene: 10.